This TCR beta chain is drawn from a study of T cell responses to AZD1222 COVID-19 vaccine. Regarding the study as a whole: Baseline seropositivity characterized only a handful of AZD1222 recipients. Spike-specific TCR breadth and depth rose after two AZD1222 doses. Clonal diversity may have been underestimated, and the donors were mostly white British, with more females than males.

A note on this clone: Its antigen remains unidentified.

The assay was immunoSEQ multiplex PCR, and TCRdb's table has in-frame clones only and misses some. Counted here are about 150,000 clones, 91% occurring once; the ten biggest clones make up roughly 1.3%. CDR1 is SGHDT, CDR2 YYEEEE, per germline. This CDR3 has 11 amino acids. V dropped 3 bases and J dropped 4 bases, with 5 bases sitting between them. This sequence joins TRBV5-6 and TRBJ2-7; no clear D gene. The sequence came from an adult who received the AZD1222 COVID-19 vaccine. The sequencing here drew on peripheral blood, taken 28 days after the second AZD1222 dose. In nucleotides, the CDR3 is TGTGCCAGCAGCTACACTTACGAGCAGTACTTC. As protein: CASSYTYEQYF. Looking up the rest from reference TRBV5-6 and TRBJ2-7 gives the full variable domain: DAGVTQSPTHLIKTRGQQVTLRCSPKSGHDTVSWYQQALGQGPQFIFQYYEEEERQRGNFPDRFSGHQFPNYSSELNVNALLLGDSALYLCASSYTYEQYFGPGTRLTVT.